This T cell receptor beta chain derives from a study of blood T cell repertoires in COVID-19. Turning to the study itself: Acute and convalescent COVID-19 samples came from the United States, Italy and Spain. PBMCs, B-cell-depleted T cells, or T cells were the source of the cDNA or gDNA that made up the material.

While infection was still active, Seattle patients were enrolled and then followed longitudinally. Original methodology: Amplified reference gene primers provided the basis for estimating nucleated cell counts. Method: immunoSEQ multiplex PCR; TCRdb's copy keeps in-frame clones and lacks some. V and J calls and clone size come straight from that table; D and trimming were deduced from the DNA. The sample consists of tens of thousands of clones, roughly three quarters of them appearing once. The specimen was peripheral blood. The sequence was collected from a man between 65 and 85 years old with COVID-19, enrolled during active disease.

In nucleotides, the CDR3 is TGTGCCAGCAGCTTAGGACTAGCGGGAGTAGGTGCCGGGGAGCTGTTTTTT. It specifies CASSLGLAGVGAGELFF. The J gene is TRBJ2-2, the V gene TRBV7-3; 13 nucleotides agree with TRBD2. The CDR3 runs 17 residues. After removal of 2 bases from V and 6 bases from J, the junction contained 6 bases not matched to a gene. Germline V CDR1 and CDR2: SGHTA, FQGTGA.